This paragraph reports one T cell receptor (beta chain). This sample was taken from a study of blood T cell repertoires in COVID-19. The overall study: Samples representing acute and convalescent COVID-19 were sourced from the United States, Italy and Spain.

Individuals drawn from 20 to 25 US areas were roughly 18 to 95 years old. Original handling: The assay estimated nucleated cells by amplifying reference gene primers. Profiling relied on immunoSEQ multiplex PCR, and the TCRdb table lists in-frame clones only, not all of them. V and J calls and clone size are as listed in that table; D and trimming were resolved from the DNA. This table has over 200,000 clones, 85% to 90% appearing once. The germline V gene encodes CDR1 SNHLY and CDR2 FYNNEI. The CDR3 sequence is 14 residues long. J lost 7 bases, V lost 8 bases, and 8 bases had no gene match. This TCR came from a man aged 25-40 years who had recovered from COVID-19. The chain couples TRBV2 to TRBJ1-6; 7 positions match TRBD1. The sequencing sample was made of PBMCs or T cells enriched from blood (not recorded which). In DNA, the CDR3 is TGTGCCAGCGGCCGGGACAGAACAAATTCACCCCTCCACTTT. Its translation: CASGRDRTNSPLHF.